What follows are 23 T cell receptor beta chains derived from one specimen sequenced in a study of T cell responses to AZD1222 COVID-19 vaccine. The protocol was immunoSEQ multiplex PCR, while the TCRdb copy is restricted to in-frame clones and leaves out a portion. Of 130,000 or so clones listed, over 85% are singletons. The sample consisted of peripheral blood, taken on day 0 of AZD1222 vaccination. The receptors derive from an adult in good health.

The sample holds a few counts of this clone. The chain recombines TRBV28 with TRBJ1-1; D possibly corresponds to TRBD1 (5 bases). Germline V lookup: CDR1 MDHEN, CDR2 SYDVKM. This CDR3 is built from 14 residues. Trimming cost V 4 bases and J 0 bases, with 9 bases left between them. The CDR3 protein is CASSSTALNTEAFF. CDR3 nucleotide sequence: TGTGCCAGCAGTTCGACAGCTCTGAACACTGAAGCTTTCTTT.

The rearrangement joins TRBV11-3 to TRBJ1-3; D might be TRBD1 (5 bases). V gave up 5 bases and J gave up 0 bases, with 11 bases separating them. The CDR3 sequence is 15 residues long. In germline, CDR1 is SGHNT, CDR2 YENEEA. CDR3: CASSLGGTSGNTIYF. The CDR3, as DNA: TGTGCCAGCAGCCTCGGGGGGACCTCTGGAAACACCATATATTTT.

The chain joins TRBV11-2 to TRBJ2-5; TRBD2 matches at 9 bases. The germline CDR1 and CDR2 sequences are SGHAT and FQNNGV. The CDR3 sequence is 14 residues long. V dropped 4 bases and J dropped 5; count of bases not matched to a gene: 5. CDR3: CASSSLAGWETQYF. The CDR3 region has the DNA TGTGCCAGCAGCTCTCTAGCGGGGTGGGAGACCCAGTACTTC.

J is TRBJ1-2 and V is TRBV9, with TRBD1 matching 8 bases. This CDR3 contains 11 residues. V trimming: 6 bases; J trimming: 8 bases; junction bases outside the gene matches: 3. Germline V CDR1 and CDR2: SGDLS, YYNGEE. The DNA of the CDR3 is TGTGCCAGCAAGCGACAGGGGGGCTACACCTTC. As protein: CASKRQGGYTF.

The chain recombines TRBV7-9 with TRBJ1-6; D uncertain. V dropped 4 bases and J dropped 4 bases, with 5 bases sitting between them. The CDR3 length is 13 residues. Germline V gives CDR1 SEHNR, CDR2 FQNEAQ (reference sequence). Here the CDR3 reads CASSWGYNSPLHF. DNA of the CDR3: TGTGCCAGCAGCTGGGGTTATAATTCACCCCTCCACTTT.

The V and J genes are TRBV19 and TRBJ1-2; no clear D. Germline CDR1 reads LNHDA; CDR2 reads SQIVND (reference sequence). This CDR3 contains 12 residues. The V gene lost 5 bases and the J gene lost 2 bases, with 6 bases spanning the gap. The CDR3: CASSSQNYGYTF. The DNA of the CDR3 is TGTGCCAGTAGTTCCCAGAACTATGGCTACACCTTC.

The chain recombines TRBV6-5 with TRBJ1-6; 8 bases match TRBD1. The CDR3 runs 15 residues. Germline V gene lookup returns CDR1 MNHEY and CDR2 SVGAGI. The junction had 5 bases not matched to a gene; V was cut back by 1 base and J by 9 bases. CDR3 coding DNA: TGTGCCAGCAGTTACTTTGACAGGGGATCTTCACCCCTCCACTTT. It yields the protein CASSYFDRGSSPLHF.

In this sample, this clone turned up once. The V gene is TRBV9, the J gene TRBJ2-3, with 7 positions matching TRBD1. The J segment lost 2 bases and the V segment lost 4 bases, leaving 10 bases of the junction unmatched. CDR3 length equals 16 residues. Per germline, CDR1 SGDLS and CDR2 YYNGEE. CDR3 loop: CASSRPGQTNTDTQYF. For the CDR3, the DNA is TGTGCCAGCAGCCGGCCGGGACAGACTAACACAGATACGCAGTATTTT.

The count of this clone is one. The chain uses TRBV7-9 and TRBJ2-1; D remains unclear. From germline, CDR1 is SEHNR and CDR2 FQNEAQ (reference sequence). V shed 5 bases and J shed 4 bases, with 9 bases lying between them. The CDR3 consists of 13 residues. This chain's CDR3 is CASSQSRYNEQFF. The CDR3 DNA is TGTGCCAGCAGCCAGTCTAGATACAATGAGCAGTTCTTC.

This rearrangement joins TRBV7-9 to TRBJ2-2; possibly TRBD1 for D (6 bases). The CDR3 runs 14 residues. Germline V lookup: CDR1 SEHNR, CDR2 FQNEAQ (reference sequence). V was cut by 8 bases and J by 5 bases, with 15 bases left in between. CDR3 sequence (DNA): TGTGCCAGCTTATCCAGGGGCAGTACCGGGGAGCTGTTTTTT. Its translation: CASLSRGSTGELFF.

The rearrangement links TRBV27 to TRBJ1-3, with D unresolved. This CDR3 spans 14 amino acids. Per germline, CDR1 MNHEY and CDR2 SMNVEV (reference sequence). Deletions cut 6 bases from V and 0 bases from J, with 9 bases between. The CDR3 bases are TGTGCCAGCAGGGGAGGTGTCTCTGGAAACACCATATATTTT. Translating gives CASRGGVSGNTIYF.

This clone occurred once. The chain uses TRBV2 and TRBJ1-3, with unresolved D. CDR1 and CDR2 (germline): SNHLY, FYNNEI. CDR3 length equals 13 residues. Trimming stripped 4 bases from V and 8 bases from J, with 12 bases between. The CDR3 is CASSGRQVDTIYF. CDR3 bases: TGTGCCAGCAGTGGAAGGCAAGTGGACACCATATATTTT.

The chain joins TRBV20-1 to TRBJ1-5, with D uncertain. V was shortened by 3 bases and J by 2 bases, with 14 bases between the two germline ends. This CDR3 spans 15 amino acids. In germline, CDR1 is DFQATT, CDR2 SNEGSKA (reference sequence). The CDR3 sequence is CSASRPQGRNQPQHF. In nucleotides, the CDR3 is TGCAGTGCTAGTAGGCCTCAAGGGCGCAATCAGCCCCAGCATTTT.

The rearrangement uses TRBV20-1 and TRBJ2-7, with 7 nucleotides matching TRBD2. The CDR3 runs to 15 residues. V was clipped by 3 bases and J by 0 bases; unmatched bases: 8. Germline assignment: CDR1 DFQATT and CDR2 SNEGSKA (reference sequence). CDR3 DNA sequence: TGCAGTGCTAGTCTCCCCGGGAGGAACTCCTACGAGCAGTACTTC. Translating it yields CSASLPGRNSYEQYF.

The chain has TRBV15 and TRBJ2-2; D unresolved. The V end lost 3 bases, the J end lost 6 bases, and 14 bases lay between the germline ends. The germline CDR1 and CDR2 sequences are LNHNV and YYDKDF (reference sequence). CDR3 length: 15 amino acids. CDR3 residues: CATSRPAQRAGELFF. The DNA of the CDR3 is TGTGCCACCAGCAGGCCGGCCCAACGAGCCGGGGAGCTGTTTTTT. The whole variable domain, remainder taken from reference TRBV15 and TRBJ2-2, is DAMVIQNPRYQVTQFGKPVTLSCSQTLNHNVMYWYQQKSSQAPKLLFHYYDKDFNNEADTPDNFQSRRPNTSFCFLDIRSPGLGDTAMYLCATSRPAQRAGELFFGEGSRLTVL.

The V call is TRBV4-1, the J call TRBJ1-5; no clear D gene. Trimming took 2 bases from V and 1 from J, leaving 9 bases between them. The CDR3 sequence is 15 residues long. Germline loops: CDR1 MGHRA, CDR2 YSYEKL. The DNA of the CDR3 is TGCGCCAGCAGCCAAAGGGTGGCGAGCAATCAGCCCCAGCATTTT. Its translation: CASSQRVASNQPQHF.

The V and J genes are TRBV5-4 and TRBJ2-1, with 11 bases identical to TRBD2. Trimming at V came to 4 bases and at J to 7 bases, leaving 10 bases not matched to a gene. CDR1 SGHNT and CDR2 YYREEE come from the germline V gene (reference sequence). This CDR3 is built from 16 residues. Written as DNA, the CDR3 is TGTGCCAGCAGCACACCTACTAGCGGGAGTTGGAATGAGCAGTTCTTC. Its translation is CASSTPTSGSWNEQFF.

This chain joins TRBV7-9 and TRBJ1-2; tentatively, D is TRBD1 (6 bases). Trimming removed 1 base from V and 3 bases from J, with 15 bases in between. The CDR3 length is 16 residues. Germline CDR1 and CDR2: SEHNR and FQNEAQ (reference sequence). CDR3 nucleotide sequence: TGTGCCAGCAGCTTAGGTGGACAGCTATTCTACTATGGCTACACCTTC. Translated, it gives CASSLGGQLFYYGYTF.

This clone has just one count. This chain joins TRBV28 and TRBJ1-4, with D possibly being TRBD1 (5 bases). V was shortened by 5 bases and J by 0 bases, with 10 bases between the two germline ends. Germline values: CDR1 MDHEN, CDR2 SYDVKM. CDR3 length equals 15 residues. CDR3 region: CASSPPTATNEKLFF. The CDR3 DNA is TGTGCCAGCAGTCCCCCGACAGCAACTAATGAAAAACTGTTTTTT.

The V and J genes are TRBV5-1 and TRBJ1-1; 7 bases align to TRBD1. This CDR3 is 14 amino acids long. The germline gives CDR1 SGHRS, CDR2 YFSETQ. Trimming cost V 4 bases and J 4 bases; bases outside gene matches: 7. The CDR3 region has the DNA TGCGCCAGCAGCAGCGACAGGGCGGGCACTGAAGCTTTCTTT. Amino acid sequence: CASSSDRAGTEAFF.

The chain joins TRBV10-3 to TRBJ2-3; 15 bases line up with TRBD2. Germline V CDR1 and CDR2: ENHRY, SYGVKD. V gave up 10 bases and J gave up 0 bases; unmatched junction bases: 5. The length of the CDR3 is 16 residues. The CDR3 here is CATGTSGGFSTDTQYF. DNA for the CDR3: TGTGCCACTGGGACTAGCGGGGGGTTTAGCACAGATACGCAGTATTTT.

On this clone: Compared with germline, one end of the junction differs, possibly owing to a read error. The rearrangement joins TRBV7-7 to TRBJ1-5; perhaps TRBD1 as D (6 bases). This CDR3 region has 16 residues. Germline assignment: CDR1 SSHAT and CDR2 FNYEAQ (reference sequence). CDR3 sequence (DNA): TGTGCTAGCAGCCTAAGGACAGTGACTAGCAATCAGCCCCAGCATTTT. Translation: CASSLRTVTSNQPQHF. Supplemented by reference TRBV7-7 and TRBJ1-5, the full variable domain reads GAGVSQSPRYKVTKRGQDVTLRCDPISSHATLYWYQQALGQGPEFLTYFNYEAQPDKSGLPSDRFSAERPEGSISTLTIQRTEQRDSAMYRCASSLRTVTSNQPQHFGDGTRLSIL.

The CDR3: CASSEQGRGEKLFF. The CDR3, as DNA: TGTGCCAGCAGTGAGCAGGGGAGAGGTGAAAAACTGTTTTTT. The chain recombines TRBV3-1 (or the pseudogene TRBV3-2) with TRBJ1-4, with a possible D match to TRBD1 (6 bases). Germline V gene lookup returns CDR1 LGHDT and CDR2 YNNKEL (reference sequence). The CDR3 has 14 residues. V dropped 6 bases and J dropped 7 bases, with 15 bases sitting between them.